This passage covers 3 T cell receptor beta chains from one sample sequenced in a study of blood T cell repertoires in COVID-19. The repertoire was sequenced with immunoSEQ multiplex PCR; TCRdb's copy has only in-frame clones and lacks some. Here the sample spans 200,000 or so clones, approximately 80% being singletons. Sequencing was done on a sample of PBMCs or T cells enriched from blood (not recorded which). The receptor source for this set is a woman aged 40 to 50 with acute COVID-19.

This chain joins TRBV18 and TRBJ1-1, with 10 bases identical to TRBD1. The ends lost 2 bases at V and 5 bases at J; junction bases unmatched: 5. Per germline, CDR1 KGHSH and CDR2 LQKENI. The CDR3 has 15 residues. The CDR3 DNA is TGTGCCAGCTCACCAAAGACAGGGGGCTGGACTGAAGCTTTCTTT. As protein: CASSPKTGGWTEAFF.

The rearrangement uses TRBV7-6 and TRBJ2-5; 9 bases are shared with TRBD1. Looked up from germline, CDR1 is SGHVS and CDR2 is FNYEAQ. CDR3 length: 16 residues. With 1 base clipped from V and 2 bases from J, the junction kept 5 bases outside the gene matches. CDR3: CASSLGDRERQETQYF. Here the CDR3 DNA reads TGTGCCAGCAGCTTAGGGGACAGGGAGCGGCAAGAGACCCAGTACTTC. Filled out from reference TRBV7-6 and TRBJ2-5, the complete variable domain reads GAGVSQSPRYKVTKRGQDVALRCDPISGHVSLYWYRQALGQGPEFLTYFNYEAQQDKSGLPNDRFSAERPEGSISTLTIQRTEQRDSAMYRCASSLGDRERQETQYFGPGTRLLVL.

The genes are TRBV29-1 and TRBJ1-2; 8 nucleotides match TRBD1. The CDR3 extends over 13 amino acids. Trimming removed 5 bases from V and 8 bases from J; junction bases left unmatched: 10. Germline V gives CDR1 SQVTM, CDR2 ANQGSEA. CDR3 nucleotide sequence: TGCAGCGTTCAGGGGGCGGATCAGTTCGGCTACACCTTC. Protein sequence: CSVQGADQFGYTF.